Included here is one T cell receptor beta chain sequence, with context. The antigen remains unidentified. These data are taken from a study of blood T cells in healthy people across ages. Study results and limitations: Both naive CD4+ cell counts and diversity were greater in long-lived donors than in aged donors. Percentage of naive T cells showed a strong correlation with TCR beta diversity.

A J-beta primer mix and a sample-barcoded 5' primer were used in a second PCR of about 7 to 12 cycles. TCRdb itself ran the 5' RACE reads through MiXCR, one entry per CDR3 protein. The data contain approximately 780,000 distinct CDR3 sequences, around 24% of them singletons. Germline V gives CDR1 LGHNA, CDR2 YNFKEQ. Trimming took 0 bases from V and 7 from J, leaving 15 bases between them. This CDR3 contains 15 residues. This sample also appeared in a second study, on T cells of mothers and their children.

The source is a boy between 10 and 17 years old in good health. Input material: blood. The V and J genes are TRBV4-2 and TRBJ1-1; weak D call: TRBD1 (5 bases). DNA of the CDR3: TGTGCCAGCAGCCAAGAGGGGGGGTACTTTAATGAAGCTTTCTTT. Translated: CASSQEGGYFNEAFF.